Included here is one TCR beta chain sequence, with context. The antigen is undetermined. The CDR3 contains 15 residues. The germline CDR1 and CDR2 sequences are MDHEN and SYDVKM. J gave up 10 bases and V 5 bases, and 14 bases lay outside the gene matches. This sample was taken from a study of CD8 T cells in Susac syndrome. At the level of the study: At the time their blood was drawn, patients with Susac syndrome were either therapy-naive, on corticosteroids (with some of them also receiving intravenous immunoglobulin), or on intravenous immunoglobulin alone.

General study points: Expansion of Susac CD8+ clones peaked in TEMRA cells and in active patients.

With random hexamers, reverse transcription was performed on roughly 0.5 to 1 ug of RNA. Multiplex immunoSEQ PCR targeted 54 Vbeta and 13 Jbeta TCR beta segments. TCRdb itself ran the immunoSEQ multiplex PCR reads through MiXCR, one entry per CDR3 protein. The table includes some 58,000 distinct CDR3 sequences, approximately 95% detected once. TEMRA cells were enriched by FACS, and CD4+ and CD8+ T cells were negatively isolated. The sequence was collected from a human donor with Susac syndrome. Input material: CD8+ T cells from PBMCs. This rearrangement joins TRBV28 to TRBJ2-3; 8 bases align to TRBD2. The CDR3 protein is CASSLPTGGHLAQYF. CDR3 nucleotides: TGTGCCAGCAGTCTCCCGACGGGGGGGCATTTAGCGCAGTATTTT.